This T cell receptor beta chain was sequenced for a study of response to subunit inactivated influenza vaccine. With V trimmed by 3 bases and J by 3 bases, 8 bases remained unmatched. The germline V gene has CDR1 SQVTM and CDR2 ANQGSEA. The CDR3 sequence is 15 residues long. A single record per CDR3 protein comes from TCRdb applying MiXCR to the RT-PCR reads. The sample lists 150,000 to 200,000 distinct CDR3 sequences; approximately 12% were seen once. This clonotype has a handful of counts. These data also featured in a second study, about T cells expressing NK-cell markers. From that paper: Production of TCR beta cDNA relied on 5'RACE template switching with UMIs. Sorted T-cell subsets CD3+CD56+NKG2C+, CD3+CD56+NKG2C- and CD3+CD56-NKG2C+ were TCR beta-sequenced. In several donors, these clonotypes also led the CD3+CD56-NKG2C+ fraction.

The chain recombines TRBV29-1 with TRBJ2-7, with 10 bases that match TRBD2. The clonotype was recovered from a man aged 45 to 65 who received an inactivated influenza vaccine. The sample was CD8+ T cells sorted from PBMCs, taken 12 days after vaccination. The CDR3 DNA reads TGCAGCGTTGAGGTCGCTAGCGGGAGTCTCTACGAGCAGTACTTC. Translation gives CSVEVASGSLYEQYF.